This T cell receptor beta chain came from a study of blood T cell repertoires in COVID-19. The germline gives CDR1 ENHRY, CDR2 SYGVKD. CDR3 length: 13 amino acids. Trimming left V 10 bases short and J 4 bases short, with 15 bases between. The repertoire was sequenced with immunoSEQ multiplex PCR; TCRdb's copy has only in-frame clones and lacks some. The sample holds approximately 90,000 clones, over 80% seen once. Sequenced input: peripheral blood. This chain uses TRBV10-3 with TRBJ2-3; TRBD2 is a possible D gene (6 bases). This TCR was recovered from a man aged 45-65 years with acute or convalescent COVID-19. As DNA, the CDR3 is TGTGCCACGCGAGCCCCGGGGGCAGATACGCAGTATTTT. This encodes CATRAPGADTQYF.